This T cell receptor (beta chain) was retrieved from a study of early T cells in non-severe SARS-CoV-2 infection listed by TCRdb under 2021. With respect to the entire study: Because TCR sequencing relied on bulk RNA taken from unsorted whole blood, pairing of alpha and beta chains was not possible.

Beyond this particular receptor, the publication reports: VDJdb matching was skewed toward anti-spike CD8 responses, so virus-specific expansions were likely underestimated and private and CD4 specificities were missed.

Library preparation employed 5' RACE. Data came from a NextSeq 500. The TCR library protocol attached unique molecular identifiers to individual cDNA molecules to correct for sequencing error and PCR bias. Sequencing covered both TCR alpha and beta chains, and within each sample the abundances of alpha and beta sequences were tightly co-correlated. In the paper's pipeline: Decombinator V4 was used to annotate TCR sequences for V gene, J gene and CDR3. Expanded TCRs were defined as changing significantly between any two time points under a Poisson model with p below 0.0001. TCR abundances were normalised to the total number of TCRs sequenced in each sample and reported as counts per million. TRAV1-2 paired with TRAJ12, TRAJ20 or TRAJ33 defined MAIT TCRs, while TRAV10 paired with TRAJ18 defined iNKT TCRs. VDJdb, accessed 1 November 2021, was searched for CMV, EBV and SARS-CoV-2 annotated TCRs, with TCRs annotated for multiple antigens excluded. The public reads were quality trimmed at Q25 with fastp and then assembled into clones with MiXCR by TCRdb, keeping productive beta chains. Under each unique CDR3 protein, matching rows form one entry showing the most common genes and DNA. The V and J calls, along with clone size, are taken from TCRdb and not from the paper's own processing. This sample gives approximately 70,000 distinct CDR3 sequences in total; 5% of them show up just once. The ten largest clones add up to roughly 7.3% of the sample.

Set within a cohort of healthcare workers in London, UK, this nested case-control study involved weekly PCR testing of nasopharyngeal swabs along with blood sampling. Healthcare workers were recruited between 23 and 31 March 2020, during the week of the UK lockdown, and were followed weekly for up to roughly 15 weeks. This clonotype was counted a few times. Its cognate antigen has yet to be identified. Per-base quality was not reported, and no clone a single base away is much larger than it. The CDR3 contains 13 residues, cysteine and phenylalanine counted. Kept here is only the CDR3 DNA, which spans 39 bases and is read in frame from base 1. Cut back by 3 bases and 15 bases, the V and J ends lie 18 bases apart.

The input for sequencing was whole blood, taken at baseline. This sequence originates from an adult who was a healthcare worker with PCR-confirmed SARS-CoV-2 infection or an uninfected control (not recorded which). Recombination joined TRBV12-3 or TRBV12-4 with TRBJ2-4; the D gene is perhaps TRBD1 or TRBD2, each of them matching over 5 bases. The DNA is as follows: TGTGCCAGCAGTTTGGGGGATGACAGTGACCGGTACTTC. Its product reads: CASSLGDDSDRYF.